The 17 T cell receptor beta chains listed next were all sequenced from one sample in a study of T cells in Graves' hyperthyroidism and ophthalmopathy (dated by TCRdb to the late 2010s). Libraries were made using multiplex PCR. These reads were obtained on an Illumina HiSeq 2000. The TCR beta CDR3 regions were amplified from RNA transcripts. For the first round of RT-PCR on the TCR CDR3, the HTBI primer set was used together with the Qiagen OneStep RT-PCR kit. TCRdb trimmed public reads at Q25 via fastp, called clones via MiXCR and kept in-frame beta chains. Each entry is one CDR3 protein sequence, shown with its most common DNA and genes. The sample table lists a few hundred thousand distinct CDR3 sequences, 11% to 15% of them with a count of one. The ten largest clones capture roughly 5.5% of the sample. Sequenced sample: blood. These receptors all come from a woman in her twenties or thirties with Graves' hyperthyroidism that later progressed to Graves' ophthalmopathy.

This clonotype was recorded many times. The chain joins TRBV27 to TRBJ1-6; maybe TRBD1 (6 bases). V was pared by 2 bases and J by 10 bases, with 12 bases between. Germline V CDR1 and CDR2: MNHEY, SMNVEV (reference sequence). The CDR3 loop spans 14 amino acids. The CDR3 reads CASSLDTGISPLHF. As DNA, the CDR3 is TGTGCCAGCAGTTTAGATACAGGGATCTCACCCCTCCACTTT.

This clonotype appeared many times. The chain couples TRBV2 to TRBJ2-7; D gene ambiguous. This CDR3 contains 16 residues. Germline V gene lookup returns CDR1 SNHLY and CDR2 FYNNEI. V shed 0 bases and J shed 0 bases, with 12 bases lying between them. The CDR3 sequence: CASSEAETALSYEQYF. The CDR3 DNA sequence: TGTGCCAGCAGTGAAGCCGAGACCGCTCTCTCCTACGAGCAGTACTTC.

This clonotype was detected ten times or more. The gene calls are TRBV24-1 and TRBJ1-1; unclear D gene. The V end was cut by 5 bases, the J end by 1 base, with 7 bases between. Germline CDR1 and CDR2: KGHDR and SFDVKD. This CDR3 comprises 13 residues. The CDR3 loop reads CATSGRQNTEAFF. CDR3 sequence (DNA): TGTGCCACCAGTGGCCGACAGAACACTGAAGCTTTCTTT.

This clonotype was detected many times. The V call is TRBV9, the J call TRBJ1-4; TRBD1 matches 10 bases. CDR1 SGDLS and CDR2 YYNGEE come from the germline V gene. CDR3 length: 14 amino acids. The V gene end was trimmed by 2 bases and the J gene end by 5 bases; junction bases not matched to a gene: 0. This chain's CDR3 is CASSVDRGNEKLFF. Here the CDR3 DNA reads TGTGCCAGCAGCGTGGACAGGGGGAATGAAAAACTGTTTTTT.

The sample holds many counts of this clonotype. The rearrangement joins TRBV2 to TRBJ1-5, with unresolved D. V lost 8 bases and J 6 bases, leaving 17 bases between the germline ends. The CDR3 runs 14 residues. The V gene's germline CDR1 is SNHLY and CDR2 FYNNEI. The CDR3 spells CASESQRTGQPQHF. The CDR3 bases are TGTGCCAGCGAGTCCCAGAGAACGGGTCAGCCCCAGCATTTT.

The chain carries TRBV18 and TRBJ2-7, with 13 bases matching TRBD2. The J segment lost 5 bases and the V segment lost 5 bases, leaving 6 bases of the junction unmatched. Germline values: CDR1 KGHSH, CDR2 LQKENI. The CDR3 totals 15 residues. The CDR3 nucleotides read TGTGCCAGCTCAGCCGGACTAGCGGGAGCTGACGAGCAGTACTTC. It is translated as CASSAGLAGADEQYF.

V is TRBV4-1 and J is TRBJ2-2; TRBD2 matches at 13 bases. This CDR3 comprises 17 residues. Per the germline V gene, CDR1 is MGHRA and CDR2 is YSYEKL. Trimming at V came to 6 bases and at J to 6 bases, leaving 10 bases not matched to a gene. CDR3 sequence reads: CASRPEGLAGESGELFF. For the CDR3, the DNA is TGCGCCAGCAGGCCCGAAGGACTAGCGGGAGAGTCCGGGGAGCTGTTTTTT.

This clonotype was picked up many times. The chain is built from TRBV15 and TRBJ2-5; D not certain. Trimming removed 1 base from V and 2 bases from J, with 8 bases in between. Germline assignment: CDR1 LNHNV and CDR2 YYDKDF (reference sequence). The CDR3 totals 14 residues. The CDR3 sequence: CATSRALAQETQYF. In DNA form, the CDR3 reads TGTGCCACCAGCAGAGCCCTCGCACAAGAGACCCAGTACTTC.

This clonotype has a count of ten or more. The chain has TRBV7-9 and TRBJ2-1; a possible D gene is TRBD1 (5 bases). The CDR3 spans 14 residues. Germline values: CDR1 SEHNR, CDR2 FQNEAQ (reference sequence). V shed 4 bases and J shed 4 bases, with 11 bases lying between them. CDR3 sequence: CASSSRVSYNEQFF. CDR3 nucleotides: TGTGCCAGCAGCTCCAGGGTCTCTTACAATGAGCAGTTCTTC.

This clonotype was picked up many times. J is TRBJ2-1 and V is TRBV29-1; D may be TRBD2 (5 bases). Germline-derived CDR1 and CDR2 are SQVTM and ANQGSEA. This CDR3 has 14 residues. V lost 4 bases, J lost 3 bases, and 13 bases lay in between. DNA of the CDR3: TGCAGCGTTGCCTCCCAACTAGTCTACAATGAGCAGTTCTTC. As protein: CSVASQLVYNEQFF.

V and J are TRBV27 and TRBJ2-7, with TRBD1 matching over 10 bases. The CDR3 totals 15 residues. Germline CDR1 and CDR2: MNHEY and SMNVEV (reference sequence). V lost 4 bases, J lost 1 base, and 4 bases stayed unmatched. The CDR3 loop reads CASSSGTGASYEQYF. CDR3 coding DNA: TGTGCCAGCAGTTCAGGGACAGGGGCTTCCTACGAGCAGTACTTC.

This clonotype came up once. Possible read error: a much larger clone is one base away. In DNA, the CDR3 is TGTGTCAGCAGCGTACTAGCGGGAAAATCGGAAGATACGCAGTATTTT. It encodes CVSSVLAGKSEDTQYF. The chain carries TRBV6-1 and TRBJ2-3; 10 bases align to TRBD2. The CDR3 covers 16 residues. CDR1 is MNHNS, CDR2 SASEGT, per germline.

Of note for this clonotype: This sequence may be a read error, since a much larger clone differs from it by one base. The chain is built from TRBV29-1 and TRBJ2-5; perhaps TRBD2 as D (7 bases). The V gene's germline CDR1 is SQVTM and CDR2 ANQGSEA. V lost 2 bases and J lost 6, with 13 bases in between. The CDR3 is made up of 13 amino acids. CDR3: CSVETVGGQTQYF. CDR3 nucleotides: TGCAGCGTTGAAACCGTCGGGGGGCAGACCCAGTACTTC. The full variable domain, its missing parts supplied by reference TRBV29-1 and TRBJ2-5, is SAVISQKPSRDICQRGTSLTIQCQVDSQVTMMFWYRQQPGQSLTLIATANQGSEATYESGFVIDKFPISRPNLTFSTLTVSNMSPEDSSIYLCSVETVGGQTQYFGPGTRLLVL.

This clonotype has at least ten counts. CDR3 DNA sequence: TGTGCCTGGACTGGGGCCAACGTCCTGACTTTC. Protein sequence: CAWTGANVLTF. The rearrangement joins TRBV30 to TRBJ2-6, with D uncertain. The CDR3 spans 11 residues. Trimming cost V 4 bases and J 2 bases, with 0 bases left between them. Germline CDR1 is GTSNPN and CDR2 is SVGIG (reference sequence).

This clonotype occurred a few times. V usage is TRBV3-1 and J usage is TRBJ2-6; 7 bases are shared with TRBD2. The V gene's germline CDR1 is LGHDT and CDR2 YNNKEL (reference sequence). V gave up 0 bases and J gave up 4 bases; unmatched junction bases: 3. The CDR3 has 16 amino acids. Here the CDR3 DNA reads TGTGCCAGCAGCCAAGACGGGGGGACCGGGGCCAACGTCCTGACTTTC. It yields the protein CASSQDGGTGANVLTF.

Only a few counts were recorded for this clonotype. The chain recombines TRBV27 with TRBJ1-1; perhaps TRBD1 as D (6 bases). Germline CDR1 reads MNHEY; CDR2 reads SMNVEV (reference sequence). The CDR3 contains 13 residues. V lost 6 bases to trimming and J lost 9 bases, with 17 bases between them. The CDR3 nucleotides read TGTGCCAGCAGAGCGGGGGGGCTTCCAAAAGCTTTCTTT. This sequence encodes CASRAGGLPKAFF.

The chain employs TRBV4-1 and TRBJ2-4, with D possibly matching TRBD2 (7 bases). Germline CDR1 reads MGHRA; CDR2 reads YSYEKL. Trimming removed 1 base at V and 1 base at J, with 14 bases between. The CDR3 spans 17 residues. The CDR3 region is CASSQVGGGGAKNIQYF. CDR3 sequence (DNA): TGCGCCAGCAGCCAAGTTGGGGGAGGGGGGGCCAAAAACATTCAGTACTTC.